This paragraph covers one T cell receptor beta chain sequence. This record belongs to a study of blood T cell repertoires in COVID-19. Study overall: There were acute and convalescent COVID-19 samples, and they came from the United States, Italy and Spain. Nucleic acid was either cDNA or gDNA, and it came from T cells, B-cell-depleted T cells, or PBMCs.

CDR1 is SGHNT and CDR2 is YENEEA in the germline V gene. V lost 1 base to trimming and J lost 5 bases; unmatched junction nucleotides: 13. CDR3 length: 18 residues. Study processing details: Amplification of reference gene primers provided the estimated nucleated cell counts. The repertoire was sequenced with immunoSEQ multiplex PCR; TCRdb's copy has only in-frame clones and lacks some. D and trimming come from the DNA, and the V and J calls and clone size come from that table. The sample holds roughly 60,000 clones, about 88% seen once. Sample: peripheral blood. The genes are TRBV11-3 and TRBJ2-7, with TRBD2 matching over 11 bases. The source of this sequence is a man in his fifties or sixties with active COVID-19. This chain's CDR3 is CASSLGLGLTSGNNEQYF. The CDR3 DNA follows: TGTGCCAGCAGCTTAGGCCTAGGATTGACTAGCGGGAACAACGAGCAGTACTTC.